This TCR beta chain was recovered during a study of T-cell reconstitution after alpha-beta-depleted transplantation in children. Points from the study as a whole: The origin of alpha-beta T cells about two months after transplant was reportedly several hundred expanded graft clones. It was newly produced T cells that mostly accounted for T-cell counts and diversity one year after transplant.

Molecular barcoding with unique molecular identifiers was used for the TCRbeta library. TCRdb independently ran MiXCR on the PCR reads; one entry per CDR3 protein. The data hold about 250,000 distinct CDR3 sequences, with 24% observed a single time. Comment on this clonotype: Its specificity is unknown.

This CDR3 is built from 14 residues. With V trimmed by 4 bases and J by 6 bases, 3 bases remained unmatched. Germline V lookup: CDR1 SGHDN, CDR2 FVKESK. The sample consisted of PBMCs, mostly from graft donor cells, taken 360 days after TCRalphabeta/CD19-depleted stem cell transplant. This clonotype was sampled from a female patient younger than 10 who had a stem cell transplant for congenital amegakaryocytic thrombocytopenia, so the T cells may come from the graft donor. The chain carries TRBV14 and TRBJ2-7, with 13 bases identical to TRBD2. The CDR3 bases are TGTGCCAGCAGCCGGGGACTAGCGGGAACCGAGCAGTACTTC. This translates into CASSRGLAGTEQYF. Filled out from reference TRBV14 and TRBJ2-7, the complete variable domain reads EAGVTQFPSHSVIEKGQTVTLRCDPISGHDNLYWYRRVMGKEIKFLLHFVKESKQDESGMPNNRFLAERTGGTYSTLKVQPAELEDSGVYFCASSRGLAGTEQYFGPGTRLTVT.